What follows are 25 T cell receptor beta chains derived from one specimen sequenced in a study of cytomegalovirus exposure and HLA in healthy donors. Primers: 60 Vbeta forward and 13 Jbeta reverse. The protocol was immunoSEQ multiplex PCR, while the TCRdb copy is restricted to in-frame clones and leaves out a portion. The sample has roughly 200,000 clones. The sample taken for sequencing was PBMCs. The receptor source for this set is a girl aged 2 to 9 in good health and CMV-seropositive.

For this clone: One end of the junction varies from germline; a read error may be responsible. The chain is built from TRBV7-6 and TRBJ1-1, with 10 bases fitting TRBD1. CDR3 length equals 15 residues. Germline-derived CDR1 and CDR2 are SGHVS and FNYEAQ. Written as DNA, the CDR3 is TGTGCCAGCAGCTGGGGGACAGGGGTGAACACTGAAGTTTTCTTT. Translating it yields CASSWGTGVNTEVFF.

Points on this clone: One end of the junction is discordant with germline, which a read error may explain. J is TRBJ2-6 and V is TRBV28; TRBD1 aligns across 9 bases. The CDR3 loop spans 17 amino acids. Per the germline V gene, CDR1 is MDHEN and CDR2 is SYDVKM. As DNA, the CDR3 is TGTGCCAGCAGTCTAGGGACAGGGCTAGCTGGGGCCAACGTCCCGACTTTC. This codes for CASSLGTGLAGANVPTF.

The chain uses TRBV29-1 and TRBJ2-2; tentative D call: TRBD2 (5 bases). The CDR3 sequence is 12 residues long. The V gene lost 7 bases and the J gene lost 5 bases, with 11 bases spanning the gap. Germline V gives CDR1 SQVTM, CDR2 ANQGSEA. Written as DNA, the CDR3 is TGCAGCGCATACCGAGGGACCGGGGAGCTGTTTTTT. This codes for CSAYRGTGELFF.

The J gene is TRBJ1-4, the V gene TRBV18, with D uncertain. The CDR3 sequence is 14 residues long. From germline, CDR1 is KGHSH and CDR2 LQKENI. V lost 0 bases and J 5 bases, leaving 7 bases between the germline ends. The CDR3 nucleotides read TGTGCCAGCTCACCACCCGTGGGCAATGAAAAACTGTTTTTT. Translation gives CASSPPVGNEKLFF.

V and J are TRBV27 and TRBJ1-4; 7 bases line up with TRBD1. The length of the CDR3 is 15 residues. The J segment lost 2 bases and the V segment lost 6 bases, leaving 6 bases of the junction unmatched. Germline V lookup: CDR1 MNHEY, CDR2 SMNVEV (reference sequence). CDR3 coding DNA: TGTGCCAGCAGACAGGGGCGCTGGACTAATGAAAAACTGTTTTTT. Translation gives CASRQGRWTNEKLFF.

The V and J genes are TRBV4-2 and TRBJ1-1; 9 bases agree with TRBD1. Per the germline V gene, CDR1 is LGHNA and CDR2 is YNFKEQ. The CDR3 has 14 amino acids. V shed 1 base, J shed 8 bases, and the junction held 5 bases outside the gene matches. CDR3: CASSQAGTGNEAFF. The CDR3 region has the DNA TGTGCCAGCAGCCAAGCCGGGACAGGGAACGAAGCTTTCTTT.

In nucleotides, the CDR3 is TGTGCCAGCAGCTTAGATACCAGGGCTGCCAACAAAAACATTCAGTACTTC. Protein sequence: CASSLDTRAANKNIQYF. The chain is built from TRBV11-2 and TRBJ2-4; a weak D match, TRBD1 (5 bases). The CDR3 contains 17 residues. The V end lost 0 bases, the J end lost 3 bases, and 15 bases lay between the germline ends. The germline CDR1 and CDR2 sequences are SGHAT and FQNNGV.

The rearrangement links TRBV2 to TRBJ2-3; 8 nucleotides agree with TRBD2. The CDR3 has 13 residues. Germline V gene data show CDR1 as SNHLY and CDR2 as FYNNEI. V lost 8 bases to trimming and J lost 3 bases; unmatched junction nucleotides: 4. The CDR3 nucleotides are TGTGCCAGCCCAGCGGGGGCAACAGATACGCAGTATTTT. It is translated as CASPAGATDTQYF. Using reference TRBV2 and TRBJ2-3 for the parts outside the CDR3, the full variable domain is EPEVTQTPSHQVTQMGQEVILRCVPISNHLYFYWYRQILGQKVEFLVSFYNNEISEKSEIFDDQFSVERPDGSNFTLKIRSTKLEDSAMYFCASPAGATDTQYFGPGTRLTVL.

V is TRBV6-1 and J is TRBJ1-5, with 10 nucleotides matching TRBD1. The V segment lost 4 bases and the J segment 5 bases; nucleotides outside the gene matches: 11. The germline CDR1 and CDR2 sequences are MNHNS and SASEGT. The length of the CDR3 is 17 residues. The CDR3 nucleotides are TGTGCCAGCAGTGTTTGGACAGGGGGTATTTCGGATCAGCCCCAGCATTTT. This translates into CASSVWTGGISDQPQHF.

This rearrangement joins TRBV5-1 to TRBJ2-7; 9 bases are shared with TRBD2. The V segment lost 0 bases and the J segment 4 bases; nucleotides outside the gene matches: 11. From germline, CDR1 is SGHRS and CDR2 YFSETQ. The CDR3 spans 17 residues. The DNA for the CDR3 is TGCGCCAGCAGCTTGGCTCCTAGCGGGAAGGAGAGATACGAGCAGTACTTC. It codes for CASSLAPSGKERYEQYF.

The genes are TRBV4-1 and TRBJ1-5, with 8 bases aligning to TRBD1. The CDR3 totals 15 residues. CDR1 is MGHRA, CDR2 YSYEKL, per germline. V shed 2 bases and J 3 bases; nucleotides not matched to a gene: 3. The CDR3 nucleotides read TGCGCCAGCAGCCAACCGGACAGGGCCAATCAGCCCCAGCATTTT. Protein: CASSQPDRANQPQHF.

The CDR3 is CASRPGTGQNEQFF. CDR3 coding DNA: TGTGCCAGCAGGCCTGGGACAGGACAGAATGAGCAGTTCTTC. This chain connects TRBV28 to TRBJ2-1; 8 nucleotides agree with TRBD1. Per the germline V gene, CDR1 is MDHEN and CDR2 is SYDVKM. V was clipped by 6 bases and J by 7 bases; unmatched bases: 8. The length of the CDR3 is 14 residues.

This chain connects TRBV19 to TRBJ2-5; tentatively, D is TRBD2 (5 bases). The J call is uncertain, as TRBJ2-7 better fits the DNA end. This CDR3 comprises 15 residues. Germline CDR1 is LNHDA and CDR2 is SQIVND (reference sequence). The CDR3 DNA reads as TGTGCCAGTTCCCTTGCTGGCAGGTCGGGGTACGAGCAGTACTTC. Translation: CASSLAGRSGYEQYF.

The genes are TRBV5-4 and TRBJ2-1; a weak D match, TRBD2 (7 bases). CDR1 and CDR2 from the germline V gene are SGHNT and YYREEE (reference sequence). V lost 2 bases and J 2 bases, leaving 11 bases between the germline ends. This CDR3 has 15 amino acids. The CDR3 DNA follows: TGTGCCAGCAGCTTTGGGGGGGGCGCCTACAATGAGCAGTTCTTC. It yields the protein CASSFGGGAYNEQFF.

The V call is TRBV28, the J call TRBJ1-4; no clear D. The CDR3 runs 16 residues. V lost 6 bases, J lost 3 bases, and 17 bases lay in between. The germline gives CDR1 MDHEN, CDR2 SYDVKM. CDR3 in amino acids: CASSPASERANEKLFF. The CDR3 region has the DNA TGTGCCAGCAGCCCCGCAAGCGAGAGAGCTAATGAAAAACTGTTTTTT. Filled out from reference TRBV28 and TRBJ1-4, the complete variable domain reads DVKVTQSSRYLVKRTGEKVFLECVQDMDHENMFWYRQDPGLGLRLIYFSYDVKMKEKGDIPEGYSVSREKKERFSLILESASTNQTSMYLCASSPASERANEKLFFGSGTQLSVL.

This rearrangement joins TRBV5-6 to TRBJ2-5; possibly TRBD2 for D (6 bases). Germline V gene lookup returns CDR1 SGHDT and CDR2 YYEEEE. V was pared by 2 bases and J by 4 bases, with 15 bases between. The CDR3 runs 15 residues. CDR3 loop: CASSLNTGVGETQYF. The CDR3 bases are TGTGCCAGCAGCTTAAATACGGGAGTAGGAGAGACCCAGTACTTC.

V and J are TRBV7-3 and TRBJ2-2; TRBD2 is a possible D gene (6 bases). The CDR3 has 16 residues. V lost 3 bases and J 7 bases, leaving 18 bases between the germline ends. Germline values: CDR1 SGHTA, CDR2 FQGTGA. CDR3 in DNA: TGTGCCAGCAGCTTTCTCGGCGGGACTGAGGGCGGGGAGCTGTTTTTT. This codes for CASSFLGGTEGGELFF.

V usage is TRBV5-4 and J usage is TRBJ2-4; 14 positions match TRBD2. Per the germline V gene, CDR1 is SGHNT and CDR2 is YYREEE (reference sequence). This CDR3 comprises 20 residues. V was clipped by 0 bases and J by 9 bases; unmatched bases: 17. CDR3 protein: CASSLEKGSGTSGRWGIQYF. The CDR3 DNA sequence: TGTGCCAGCAGCTTGGAGAAGGGCTCCGGGACTAGCGGGAGATGGGGCATTCAGTACTTC. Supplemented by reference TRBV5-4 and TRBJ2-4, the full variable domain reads ETGVTQSPTHLIKTRGQQVTLRCSSQSGHNTVSWYQQALGQGPQFIFQYYREEENGRGNFPPRFSGLQFPNYSSELNVNALELDDSALYLCASSLEKGSGTSGRWGIQYFGAGTRLSVL.

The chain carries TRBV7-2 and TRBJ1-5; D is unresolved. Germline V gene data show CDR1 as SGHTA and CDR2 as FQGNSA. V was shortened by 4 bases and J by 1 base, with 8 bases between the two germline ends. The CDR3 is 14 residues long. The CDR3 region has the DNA TGTGCCAGCAGCTCCGCGAAGAGCAATCAGCCCCAGCATTTT. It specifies CASSSAKSNQPQHF.

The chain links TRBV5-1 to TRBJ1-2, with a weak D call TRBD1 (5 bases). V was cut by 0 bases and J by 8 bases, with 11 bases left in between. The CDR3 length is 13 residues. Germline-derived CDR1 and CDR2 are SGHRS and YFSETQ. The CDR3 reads CASSLGQSRGYTF. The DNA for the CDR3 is TGCGCCAGCAGCTTGGGACAGTCGCGGGGCTACACCTTC.

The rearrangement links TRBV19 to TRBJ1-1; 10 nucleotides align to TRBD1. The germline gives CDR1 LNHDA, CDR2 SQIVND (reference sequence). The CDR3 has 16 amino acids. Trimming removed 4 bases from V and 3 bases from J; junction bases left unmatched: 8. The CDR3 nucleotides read TGTGCCAGTAGTACATGGGACAGGGGACGGGACACTGAAGCTTTCTTT. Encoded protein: CASSTWDRGRDTEAFF.

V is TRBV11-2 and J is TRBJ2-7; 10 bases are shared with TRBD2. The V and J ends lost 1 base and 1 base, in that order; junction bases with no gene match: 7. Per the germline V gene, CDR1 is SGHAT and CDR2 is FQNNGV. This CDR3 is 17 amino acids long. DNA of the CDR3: TGTGCCAGCAGCTTAGGGACTAGCGGAATCGCGTCCTACGAGCAGTACTTC. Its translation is CASSLGTSGIASYEQYF.

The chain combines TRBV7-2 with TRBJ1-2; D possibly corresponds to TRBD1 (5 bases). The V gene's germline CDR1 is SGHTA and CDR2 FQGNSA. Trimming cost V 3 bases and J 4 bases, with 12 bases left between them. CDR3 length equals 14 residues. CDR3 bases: TGTGCCAGCAGCTTCCAAGACAGATCCTATGGCTACACCTTC. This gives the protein CASSFQDRSYGYTF.

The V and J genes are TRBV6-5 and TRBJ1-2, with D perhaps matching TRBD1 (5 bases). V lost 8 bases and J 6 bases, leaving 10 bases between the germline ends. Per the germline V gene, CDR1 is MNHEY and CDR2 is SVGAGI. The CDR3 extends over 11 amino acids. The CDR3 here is CASESGDGYTF. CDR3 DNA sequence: TGTGCCAGCGAGTCGGGGGATGGCTACACCTTC.

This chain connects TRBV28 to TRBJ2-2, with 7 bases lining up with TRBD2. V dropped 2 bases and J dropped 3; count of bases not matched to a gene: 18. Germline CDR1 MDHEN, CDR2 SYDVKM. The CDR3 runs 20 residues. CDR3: CASSLPQGVTSDGDTGELFF. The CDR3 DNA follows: TGTGCCAGCAGTTTACCCCAAGGAGTAACTAGCGATGGGGACACCGGGGAGCTGTTTTTT.